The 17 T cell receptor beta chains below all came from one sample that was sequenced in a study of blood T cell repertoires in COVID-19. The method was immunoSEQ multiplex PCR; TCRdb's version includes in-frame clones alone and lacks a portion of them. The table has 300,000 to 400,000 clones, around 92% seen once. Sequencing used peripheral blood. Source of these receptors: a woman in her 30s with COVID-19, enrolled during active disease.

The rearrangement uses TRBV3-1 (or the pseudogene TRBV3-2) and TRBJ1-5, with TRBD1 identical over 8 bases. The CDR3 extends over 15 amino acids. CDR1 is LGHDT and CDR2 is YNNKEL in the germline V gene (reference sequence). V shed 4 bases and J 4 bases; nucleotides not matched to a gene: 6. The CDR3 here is CASSPRGQGNQPQHF. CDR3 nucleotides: TGTGCCAGCAGCCCGAGAGGACAGGGAAATCAGCCCCAGCATTTT.

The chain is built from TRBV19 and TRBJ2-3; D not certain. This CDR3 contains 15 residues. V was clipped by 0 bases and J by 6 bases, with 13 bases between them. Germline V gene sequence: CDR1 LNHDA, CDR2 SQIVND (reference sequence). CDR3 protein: CASSIDSAGRDTQYF. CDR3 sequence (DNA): TGTGCCAGTAGTATAGATTCGGCAGGTAGGGATACGCAGTATTTT.

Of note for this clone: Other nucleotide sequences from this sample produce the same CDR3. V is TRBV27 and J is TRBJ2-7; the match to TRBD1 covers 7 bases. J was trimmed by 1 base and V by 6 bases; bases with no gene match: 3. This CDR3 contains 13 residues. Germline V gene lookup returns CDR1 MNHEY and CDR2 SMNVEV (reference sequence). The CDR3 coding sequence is TGTGCCAGCAGGCGACAGGGTTCCTACGAGCAGTACTTC. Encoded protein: CASRRQGSYEQYF.

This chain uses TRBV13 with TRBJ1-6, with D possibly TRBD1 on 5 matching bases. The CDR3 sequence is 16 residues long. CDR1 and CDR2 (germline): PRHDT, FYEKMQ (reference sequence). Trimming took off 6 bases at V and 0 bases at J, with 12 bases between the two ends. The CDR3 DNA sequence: TGTGCCAGCAGTGCAGGGCTTAGCTCCTATAATTCACCCCTCCACTTT. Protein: CASSAGLSSYNSPLHF.

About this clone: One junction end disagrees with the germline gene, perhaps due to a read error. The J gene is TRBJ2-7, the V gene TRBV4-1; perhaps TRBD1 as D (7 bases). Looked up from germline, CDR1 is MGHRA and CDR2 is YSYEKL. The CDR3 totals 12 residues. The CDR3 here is CASSQDGRGAKF. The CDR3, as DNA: TGCGCCAGCAGCCAAGACGGCAGGGGGGCTAAATTC.

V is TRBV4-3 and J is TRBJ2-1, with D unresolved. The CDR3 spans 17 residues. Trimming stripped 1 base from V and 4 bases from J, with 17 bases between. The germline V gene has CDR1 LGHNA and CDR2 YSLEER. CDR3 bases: TGCGCCAGCAGCCAAGCGCTCCCACTTGGGCAGTACAATGAGCAGTTCTTC. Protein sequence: CASSQALPLGQYNEQFF.

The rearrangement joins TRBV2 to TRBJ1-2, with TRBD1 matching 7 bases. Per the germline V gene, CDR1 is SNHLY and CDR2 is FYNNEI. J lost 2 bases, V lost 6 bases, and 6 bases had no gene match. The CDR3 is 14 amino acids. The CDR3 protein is CASRILGGNYGYTF. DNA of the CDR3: TGTGCCAGCAGGATCTTAGGGGGCAACTATGGCTACACCTTC. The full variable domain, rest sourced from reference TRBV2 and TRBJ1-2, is EPEVTQTPSHQVTQMGQEVILRCVPISNHLYFYWYRQILGQKVEFLVSFYNNEISEKSEIFDDQFSVERPDGSNFTLKIRSTKLEDSAMYFCASRILGGNYGYTFGSGTRLTVV.

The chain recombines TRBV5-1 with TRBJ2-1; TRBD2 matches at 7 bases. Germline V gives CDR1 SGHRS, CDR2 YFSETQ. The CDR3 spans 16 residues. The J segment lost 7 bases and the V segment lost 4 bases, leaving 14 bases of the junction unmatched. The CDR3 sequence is CASSPWRREIRNEQFF. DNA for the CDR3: TGCGCCAGCAGCCCATGGAGGCGGGAGATACGGAATGAGCAGTTCTTC.

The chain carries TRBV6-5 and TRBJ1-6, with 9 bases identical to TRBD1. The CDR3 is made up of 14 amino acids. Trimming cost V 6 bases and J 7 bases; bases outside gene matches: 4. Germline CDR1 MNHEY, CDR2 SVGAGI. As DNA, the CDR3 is TGTGCCAGCAGGAGAGACAGGGGGAATTCACCCCTCCACTTT. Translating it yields CASRRDRGNSPLHF.

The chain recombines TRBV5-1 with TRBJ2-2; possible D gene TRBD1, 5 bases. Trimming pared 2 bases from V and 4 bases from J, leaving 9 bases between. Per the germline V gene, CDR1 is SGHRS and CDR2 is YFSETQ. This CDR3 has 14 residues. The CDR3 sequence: CASSFQGRTGELFF. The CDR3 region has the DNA TGCGCCAGCAGCTTTCAGGGCCGCACCGGGGAGCTGTTTTTT.

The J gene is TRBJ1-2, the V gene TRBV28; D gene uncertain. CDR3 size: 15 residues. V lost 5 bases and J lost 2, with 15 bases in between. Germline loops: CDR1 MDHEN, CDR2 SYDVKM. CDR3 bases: TGTGCCAGCAGTATCATACAGAACTCCAACTATGGCTACACCTTC. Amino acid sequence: CASSIIQNSNYGYTF.

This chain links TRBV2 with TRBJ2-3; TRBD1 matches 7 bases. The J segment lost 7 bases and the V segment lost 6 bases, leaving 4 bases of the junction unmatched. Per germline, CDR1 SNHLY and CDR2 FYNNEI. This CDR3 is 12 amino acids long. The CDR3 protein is CASRKTGHTQYF. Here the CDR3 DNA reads TGTGCCAGCAGGAAGACAGGGCATACGCAGTATTTT. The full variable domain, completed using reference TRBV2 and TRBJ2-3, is EPEVTQTPSHQVTQMGQEVILRCVPISNHLYFYWYRQILGQKVEFLVSFYNNEISEKSEIFDDQFSVERPDGSNFTLKIRSTKLEDSAMYFCASRKTGHTQYFGPGTRLTVL.

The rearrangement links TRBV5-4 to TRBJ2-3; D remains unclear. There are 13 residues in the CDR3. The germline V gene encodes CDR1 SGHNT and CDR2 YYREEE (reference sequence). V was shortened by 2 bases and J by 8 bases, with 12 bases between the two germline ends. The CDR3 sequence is CASSFYGSVTQYF. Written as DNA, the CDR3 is TGTGCCAGCAGCTTTTACGGGTCAGTTACGCAGTATTTT.

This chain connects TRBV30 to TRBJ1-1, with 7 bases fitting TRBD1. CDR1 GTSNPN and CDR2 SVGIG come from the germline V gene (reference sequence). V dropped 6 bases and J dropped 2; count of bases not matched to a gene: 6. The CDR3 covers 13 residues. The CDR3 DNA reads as TGTGCCTGCCTGACAGGGTTCAACACTGAAGCTTTCTTT. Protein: CACLTGFNTEAFF.

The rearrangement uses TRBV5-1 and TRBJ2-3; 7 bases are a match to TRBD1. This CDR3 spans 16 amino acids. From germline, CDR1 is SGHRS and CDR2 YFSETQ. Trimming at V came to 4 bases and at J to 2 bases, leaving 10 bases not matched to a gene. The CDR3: CASSNRDRINTDTQYF. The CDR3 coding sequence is TGCGCCAGCAGCAACCGGGACAGAATCAACACAGATACGCAGTATTTT.

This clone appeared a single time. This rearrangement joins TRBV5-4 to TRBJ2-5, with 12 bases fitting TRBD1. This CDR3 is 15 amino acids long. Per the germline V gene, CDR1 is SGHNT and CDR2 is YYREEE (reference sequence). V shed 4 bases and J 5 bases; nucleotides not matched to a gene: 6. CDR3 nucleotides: TGTGCCAGCAGCGCGGGACAGGGGGCCGACGAGACCCAGTACTTC. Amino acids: CASSAGQGADETQYF. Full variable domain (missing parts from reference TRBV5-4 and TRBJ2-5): ETGVTQSPTHLIKTRGQQVTLRCSSQSGHNTVSWYQQALGQGPQFIFQYYREEENGRGNFPPRFSGLQFPNYSSELNVNALELDDSALYLCASSAGQGADETQYFGPGTRLLVL.

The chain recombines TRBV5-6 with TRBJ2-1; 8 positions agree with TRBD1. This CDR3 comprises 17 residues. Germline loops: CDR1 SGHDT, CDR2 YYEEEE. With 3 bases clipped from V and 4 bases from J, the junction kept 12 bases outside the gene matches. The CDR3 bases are TGTGCCAGCAGCTCCGGGGGACGCCAGGGGGCGTACAATGAGCAGTTCTTC. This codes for CASSSGGRQGAYNEQFF.